What follows are 5 T cell receptor beta chains derived from one specimen sequenced in a study of blood T cell repertoires in COVID-19. Clones were sequenced by immunoSEQ multiplex PCR, and TCRdb holds only the in-frame ones, with some missing. Of 280,000 or so clones in the sample, 87% were seen once. The sequenced sample consisted of PBMCs or T cells enriched from blood (not recorded which). The source of these receptors is a woman between 40 and 50 years old who had recovered from COVID-19.

V and J are TRBV21-1 and TRBJ2-1; the table calls TRBD1, which could not be checked here. TRBV21-1 is designated a pseudogene. This CDR3 spans 14 amino acids. The CDR3 sequence is CASSKNLQGFEQFF. CDR3 nucleotide sequence: TGTGCCAGCAGCAAAAACTTACAGGGTTTTGAGCAGTTCTTC.

The V call is TRBV6-5, the J call TRBJ1-2, with a possible D match to TRBD1 (6 bases). V was shortened by 6 bases and J by 13 bases, with 21 bases between the two germline ends. The CDR3 is 13 amino acids. Germline-derived CDR1 and CDR2 are MNHEY and SVGAGI. CDR3 residues: CASRPLQGDGGTF. CDR3 sequence (DNA): TGTGCCAGCAGGCCTTTACAGGGTGACGGAGGCACCTTC.

The chain couples TRBV15 to TRBJ2-2; TRBD1 agrees at 7 bases. CDR3 size: 15 residues. CDR1 and CDR2 (germline): LNHNV, YYDKDF (reference sequence). The V segment lost 5 bases and the J segment 1 base; nucleotides outside the gene matches: 4. CDR3 region: CATSPRTGNTGELFF. The CDR3 DNA reads TGTGCCACCAGCCCGCGGACAGGGAACACCGGGGAGCTGTTTTTT.

This chain links TRBV24-1 with TRBJ1-4, with D hard to call. CDR1 and CDR2 from the germline V gene are KGHDR and SFDVKD. This CDR3 has 13 amino acids. V was clipped by 9 bases and J by 4 bases, with 11 bases between them. DNA of the CDR3: TGTGCCACCTCTAGTGACCGTAATGAAAAACTGTTTTTT. This codes for CATSSDRNEKLFF.

In this sample, this clone turned up a few times. The chain carries TRBV7-6 and TRBJ2-2; D might be TRBD1 (5 bases). Germline CDR1 is SGHVS and CDR2 is FNYEAQ. V lost 6 bases to trimming and J lost 5 bases, with 10 bases between them. The CDR3 length is 13 residues. The CDR3 loop is CASRGHLTGELFF. The CDR3 nucleotides read TGTGCCAGCAGAGGACATTTGACCGGGGAGCTGTTTTTT. The whole variable domain, remainder taken from reference TRBV7-6 and TRBJ2-2, is GAGVSQSPRYKVTKRGQDVALRCDPISGHVSLYWYRQALGQGPEFLTYFNYEAQQDKSGLPNDRFSAERPEGSISTLTIQRTEQRDSAMYRCASRGHLTGELFFGEGSRLTVL.